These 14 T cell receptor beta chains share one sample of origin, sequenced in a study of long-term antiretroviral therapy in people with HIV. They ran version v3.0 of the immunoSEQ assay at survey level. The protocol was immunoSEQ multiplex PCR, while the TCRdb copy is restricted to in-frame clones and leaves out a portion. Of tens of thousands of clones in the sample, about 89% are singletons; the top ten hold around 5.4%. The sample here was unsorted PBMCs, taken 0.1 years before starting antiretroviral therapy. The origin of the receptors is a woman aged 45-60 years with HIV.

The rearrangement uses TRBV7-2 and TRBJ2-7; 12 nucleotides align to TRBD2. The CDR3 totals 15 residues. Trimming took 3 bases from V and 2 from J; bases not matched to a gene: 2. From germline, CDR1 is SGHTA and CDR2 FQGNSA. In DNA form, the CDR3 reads TGTGCCAGCAGCTTTACTAGCGGGGGGCCCTACGAGCAGTACTTC. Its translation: CASSFTSGGPYEQYF.

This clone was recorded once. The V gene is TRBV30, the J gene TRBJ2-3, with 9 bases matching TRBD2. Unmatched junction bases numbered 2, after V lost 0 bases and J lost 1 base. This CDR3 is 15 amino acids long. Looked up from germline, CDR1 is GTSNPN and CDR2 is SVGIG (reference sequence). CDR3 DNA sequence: TGTGCCTGGAGTGTCGGCGGGGGGGGCACAGATACGCAGTATTTT. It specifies CAWSVGGGGTDTQYF.

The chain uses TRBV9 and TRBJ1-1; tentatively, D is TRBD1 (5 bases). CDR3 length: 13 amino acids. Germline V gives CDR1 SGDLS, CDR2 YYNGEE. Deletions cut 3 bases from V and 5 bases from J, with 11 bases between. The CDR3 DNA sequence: TGTGCCAGCAGCGCCTTCGAGGGGACTGAAGCTTTCTTT. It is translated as CASSAFEGTEAFF.

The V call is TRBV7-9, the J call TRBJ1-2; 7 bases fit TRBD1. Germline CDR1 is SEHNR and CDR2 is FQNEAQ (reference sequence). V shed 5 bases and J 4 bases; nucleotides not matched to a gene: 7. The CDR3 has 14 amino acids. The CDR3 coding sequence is TGTGCCAGCAGCAATGACAGGGCCGCCTATGGCTACACCTTC. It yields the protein CASSNDRAAYGYTF.

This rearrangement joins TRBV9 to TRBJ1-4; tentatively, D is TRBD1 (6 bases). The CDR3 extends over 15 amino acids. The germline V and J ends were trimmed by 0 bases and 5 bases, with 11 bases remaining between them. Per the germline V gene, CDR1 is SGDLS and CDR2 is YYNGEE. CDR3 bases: TGTGCCAGCAGCGTAGCGGGTAGGGGGAATGAAAAACTGTTTTTT. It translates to CASSVAGRGNEKLFF.

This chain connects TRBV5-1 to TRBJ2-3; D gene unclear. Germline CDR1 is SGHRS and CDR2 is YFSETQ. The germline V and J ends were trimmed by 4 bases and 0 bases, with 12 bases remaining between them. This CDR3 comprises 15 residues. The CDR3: CASSANVDSTDTQYF. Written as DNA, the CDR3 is TGCGCCAGCAGCGCCAATGTGGATAGCACAGATACGCAGTATTTT.

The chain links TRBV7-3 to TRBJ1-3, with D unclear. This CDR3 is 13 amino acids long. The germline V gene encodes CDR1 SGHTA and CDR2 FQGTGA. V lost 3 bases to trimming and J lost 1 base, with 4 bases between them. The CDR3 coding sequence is TGTGCCAGCAGCTTCGGATCTGGAAACACCATATATTTT. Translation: CASSFGSGNTIYF.

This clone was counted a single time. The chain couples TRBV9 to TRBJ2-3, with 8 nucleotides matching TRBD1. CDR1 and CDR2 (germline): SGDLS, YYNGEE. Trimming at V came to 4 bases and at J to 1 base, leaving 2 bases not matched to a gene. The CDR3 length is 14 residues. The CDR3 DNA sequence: TGTGCCAGCAGCCCGGGACAGGGCACAGATACGCAGTATTTT. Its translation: CASSPGQGTDTQYF.

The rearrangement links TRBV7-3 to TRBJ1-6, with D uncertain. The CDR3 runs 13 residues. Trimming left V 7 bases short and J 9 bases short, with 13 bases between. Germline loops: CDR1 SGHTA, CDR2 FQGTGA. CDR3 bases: TGTGCCAGCAAAATCGACGTTGGTTCACCCCTCCACTTT. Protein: CASKIDVGSPLHF.

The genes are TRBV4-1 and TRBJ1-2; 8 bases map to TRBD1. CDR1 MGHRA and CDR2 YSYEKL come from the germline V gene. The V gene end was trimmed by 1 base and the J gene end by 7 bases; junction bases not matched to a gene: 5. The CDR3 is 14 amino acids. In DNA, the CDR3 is TGCGCCAGCAGCCAAGTCCCAGGGGGCTCTGGCTACACCTTC. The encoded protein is CASSQVPGGSGYTF.

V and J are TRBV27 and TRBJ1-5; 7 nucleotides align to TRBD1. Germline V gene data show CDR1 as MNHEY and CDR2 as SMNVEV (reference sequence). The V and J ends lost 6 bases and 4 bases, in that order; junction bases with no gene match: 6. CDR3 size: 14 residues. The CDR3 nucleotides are TGTGCCAGCAGCTCCGGGACAGCAAATCAGCCCCAGCATTTT. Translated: CASSSGTANQPQHF.

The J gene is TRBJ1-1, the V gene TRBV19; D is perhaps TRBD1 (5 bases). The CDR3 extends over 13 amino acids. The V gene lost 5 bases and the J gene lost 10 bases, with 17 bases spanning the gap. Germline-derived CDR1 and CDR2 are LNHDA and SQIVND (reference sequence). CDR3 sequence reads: CASSEGTWGGAFF. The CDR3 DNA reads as TGTGCCAGTAGTGAGGGAACCTGGGGGGGAGCTTTCTTT.

The CDR3 region is CASSRDPTYEQYF. CDR3 DNA: TGTGCCAGCTCACGGGACCCGACATACGAGCAGTACTTC. This chain links TRBV18 with TRBJ2-7; D may match TRBD1 or TRBD2 (5 bases each). CDR1 and CDR2 (germline): KGHSH, LQKENI. The CDR3 contains 13 residues. Deletions cut 4 bases from V and 4 bases from J, with 11 bases between.

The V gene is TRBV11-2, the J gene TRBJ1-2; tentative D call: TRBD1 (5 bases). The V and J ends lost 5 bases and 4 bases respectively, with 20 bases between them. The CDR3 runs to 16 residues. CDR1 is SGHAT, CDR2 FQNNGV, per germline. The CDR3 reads CASSPGWGGVGYGYTF. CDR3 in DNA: TGTGCCAGCAGCCCAGGGTGGGGAGGGGTCGGCTATGGCTACACCTTC. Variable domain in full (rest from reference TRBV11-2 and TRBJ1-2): EAGVAQSPRYKIIEKRQSVAFWCNPISGHATLYWYQQILGQGPKLLIQFQNNGVVDDSQLPKDRFSAERLKGVDSTLKIQPAKLEDSAVYLCASSPGWGGVGYGYTFGSGTRLTVV.